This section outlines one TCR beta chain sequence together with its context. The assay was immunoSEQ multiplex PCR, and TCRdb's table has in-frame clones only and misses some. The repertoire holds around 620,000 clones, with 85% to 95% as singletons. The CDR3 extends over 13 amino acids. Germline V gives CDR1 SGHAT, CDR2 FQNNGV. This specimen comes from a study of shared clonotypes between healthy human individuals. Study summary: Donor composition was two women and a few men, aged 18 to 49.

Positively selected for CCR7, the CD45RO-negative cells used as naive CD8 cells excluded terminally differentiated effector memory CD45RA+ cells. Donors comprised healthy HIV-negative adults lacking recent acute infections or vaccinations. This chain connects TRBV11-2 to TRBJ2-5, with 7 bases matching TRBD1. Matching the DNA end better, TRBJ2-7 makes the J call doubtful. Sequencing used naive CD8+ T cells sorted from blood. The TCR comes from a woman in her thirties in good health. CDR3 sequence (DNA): TGTGCCAGCAGTGTAGGGACAGCCTACGAGCAGTACTTC. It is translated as CASSVGTAYEQYF.